The 6 T cell receptor beta chains listed next were all sequenced from one sample in a study of T cell changes during pregnancy in multiple sclerosis. Here immunoSEQ multiplex PCR was the method, and the copy in TCRdb shows in-frame clones only, minus some. The sample carries 45,000 to 65,000 clones, nearly 95% recorded once. The input for sequencing was CD8+ T cells from peripheral blood mononuclear cells, taken in the third trimester of pregnancy. The source is a female donor with multiple sclerosis, enrolled in a pregnancy study.

J is TRBJ2-7 and V is TRBV30; 9 bases line up with TRBD1. Per the germline V gene, CDR1 is GTSNPN and CDR2 is SVGIG (reference sequence). This CDR3 has 14 amino acids. With V trimmed by 5 bases and J by 1 base, 6 bases remained unmatched. For the CDR3, the DNA is TGTGCCTGGGGGGGACAGGGAACATCCTACGAGCAGTACTTC. As protein: CAWGGQGTSYEQYF.

The chain employs TRBV4-2 and TRBJ2-5, with 7 positions matching TRBD2. After removal of 0 bases from V and 9 bases from J, the junction contained 10 bases not matched to a gene. In germline, CDR1 is LGHNA, CDR2 YNFKEQ. The CDR3 has 15 residues. The CDR3 coding sequence is TGTGCCAGCAGCCAAGATTGGGGAGGAAGCGGGGCCCAGTACTTC. This gives the protein CASSQDWGGSGAQYF.

The rearrangement joins TRBV27 to TRBJ2-2; D perhaps matches TRBD2 (5 bases). V gave up 5 bases and J gave up 5 bases, with 12 bases separating them. The CDR3 contains 14 residues. CDR1 MNHEY and CDR2 SMNVEV come from the germline V gene (reference sequence). This CDR3 is CASSPFGGTGELFF. The CDR3 nucleotides read TGTGCCAGCAGTCCCTTTGGCGGGACCGGGGAGCTGTTTTTT.

The chain recombines TRBV2 with TRBJ1-1; TRBD1 agrees at 9 bases. The trim removed 4 bases at V and 3 bases at J, leaving 3 bases unmatched. Germline assignment: CDR1 SNHLY and CDR2 FYNNEI. The CDR3 runs 14 residues. The CDR3 region has the DNA TGTGCCAGCAGTGGGACAGGGGAGGACACTGAAGCTTTCTTT. Its protein is CASSGTGEDTEAFF.

The V gene is TRBV29-1, the J gene TRBJ2-5, with 10 bases aligning to TRBD2. The CDR3 is 16 amino acids. The germline V gene encodes CDR1 SQVTM and CDR2 ANQGSEA. With 1 base clipped from V and 4 bases from J, the junction kept 9 bases outside the gene matches. Here the CDR3 reads CSVEGASGRLLETQYF. The CDR3 DNA follows: TGCAGCGTTGAAGGGGCTAGCGGGAGATTGCTAGAGACCCAGTACTTC.

The rearrangement uses TRBV28 and TRBJ1-5, with D possibly TRBD1 on 6 matching bases. This CDR3 region has 16 residues. V lost 6 bases and J lost 4, with 19 bases in between. Germline lookup yields CDR1 MDHEN and CDR2 SYDVKM. The CDR3 spells CASSLGEGVRNQPQHF. CDR3 DNA: TGTGCCAGCAGCCTCGGGGAGGGGGTGAGGAATCAGCCCCAGCATTTT.